The text below deals with one T cell receptor beta chain. Generated by immunoSEQ multiplex PCR, the TCRdb table keeps only in-frame clones and is missing some. The data contain about 18,000 clones, roughly 88% of them seen just once; the ten biggest clones take up around 5%. This sample was taken from a study of blood T cell repertoires in COVID-19. CDR3 length: 15 residues. The germline gives CDR1 LGHNA, CDR2 YSLEER. J lost 4 bases, V lost 4 bases, and 9 bases had no gene match. Recovery among Cohort 3 donors was established by two negative PCRs, clearance, or symptom resolution. The TCR comes from a woman aged 25-40 years who had recovered from COVID-19. The source material was PBMCs or T cells enriched from blood (not recorded which). This rearrangement joins TRBV4-3 to TRBJ1-2, with 7 bases aligning to TRBD1. The CDR3 reads CASSLRDRDLYGYTF. The CDR3 DNA follows: TGCGCCAGCAGCCTCCGGGACAGAGATCTCTATGGCTACACCTTC.